This entry lists 25 T cell receptor beta chains sequenced from one sample in a study of shared clonotypes between healthy human individuals. TCRdb's table, derived via immunoSEQ multiplex PCR, lists solely in-frame clones and lacks some. Counted here are around 320,000 clones, around nine tenths occurring once; the ten biggest clones make up 16%. Sequenced input: memory CD8+ T cells sorted from blood. The subset was: CD45RO+ cells pooled with CCR7-negative TemRA cells. The receptors were sampled from a young man in good health.

The chain employs TRBV10-3 and TRBJ2-1, with 7 bases matching TRBD2. Per germline, CDR1 ENHRY and CDR2 SYGVKD. The CDR3 runs 16 residues. The V gene end was trimmed by 4 bases and the J gene end by 8 bases; junction bases not matched to a gene: 14. CDR3: CAISGKRDLISDEQFF. The CDR3 DNA reads TGTGCCATCAGTGGAAAGCGGGACTTAATATCGGATGAGCAGTTCTTC.

V usage is TRBV6-4 and J usage is TRBJ1-2; no clear D gene. The ends were cut back, 4 bases at V and 5 bases at J, with 8 bases in the middle. Per germline, CDR1 MRHNA and CDR2 SNTAGT. The CDR3 has 12 residues. The CDR3 is CASSGEGYGYTF. The CDR3 nucleotides are TGTGCCAGCAGTGGTGAAGGGTATGGCTACACCTTC.

The chain links TRBV10-1 to TRBJ2-7, with 7 bases identical to TRBD1. This CDR3 is 14 amino acids long. CDR1 and CDR2 from the germline V gene are WNHNN and SYGVQD (reference sequence). The junction had 1 base not matched to a gene; V was cut back by 0 bases and J by 2 bases. The CDR3 DNA is TGCGCCAGCAGTGAGTCGGGGACAGCCTACGAGCAGTACTTC. This sequence encodes CASSESGTAYEQYF.

V gene TRBV7-9 combines with J gene TRBJ2-2, with D maybe TRBD1 (5 bases). There are 14 residues in the CDR3. Germline-derived CDR1 and CDR2 are SEHNR and FQNEAQ (reference sequence). V was trimmed by 3 bases and J by 7 bases, leaving 12 bases between them. The CDR3 spells CASSFIQGYGELFF. In nucleotides, the CDR3 is TGTGCCAGCAGCTTCATTCAGGGATACGGGGAGCTGTTTTTT. The variable domain in full, with the rest retrieved from reference TRBV7-9 and TRBJ2-2, is DTGVSQNPRHKITKRGQNVTFRCDPISEHNRLYWYRQTLGQGPEFLTYFQNEAQLEKSRLLSDRFSAERPKGSFSTLEIQRTEQGDSAMYLCASSFIQGYGELFFGEGSRLTVL.

This chain links TRBV6-1 with TRBJ2-1; D is ambiguous. This CDR3 is 15 amino acids long. Germline V CDR1 and CDR2: MNHNS, SASEGT. With 1 base removed from V and 0 bases from J, the gap between germline ends came to 7 bases. The CDR3 spells CASSEDLSSYNEQFF. The CDR3 coding sequence is TGTGCCAGCAGTGAAGACCTGAGCTCCTACAATGAGCAGTTCTTC.

The rearrangement links TRBV4-3 to TRBJ2-5; 7 bases align to TRBD2. The ends lost 0 bases at V and 3 bases at J; junction bases unmatched: 4. Germline loops: CDR1 LGHNA, CDR2 YSLEER. The CDR3 has 15 residues. The chain's CDR3 is CASSQDLGREETQYF. CDR3 DNA sequence: TGCGCCAGCAGCCAAGATCTGGGGAGGGAAGAGACCCAGTACTTC.

The rearrangement uses TRBV27 and TRBJ1-2; 10 nucleotides match TRBD1. This CDR3 has 16 residues. Unmatched junction bases numbered 4, after V lost 3 bases and J lost 0 bases. Germline CDR1 reads MNHEY; CDR2 reads SMNVEV (reference sequence). CDR3 protein: CASSFSGTGANYGYTF. The CDR3 DNA reads TGTGCCAGCAGTTTTTCCGGGACAGGGGCTAACTATGGCTACACCTTC.

This chain uses TRBV5-4 with TRBJ2-1; D possibly matches TRBD1 or TRBD2 (5 bases each). Germline assignment: CDR1 SGHNT and CDR2 YYREEE (reference sequence). The CDR3 has 14 amino acids. Trimming cost V 4 bases and J 5 bases, with 13 bases left between them. The CDR3 loop is CASSPPGADNEQFF. CDR3 DNA sequence: TGTGCCAGCAGCCCACCCGGGGCCGACAATGAGCAGTTCTTC.

The V and J genes are TRBV5-1 and TRBJ2-5, with D perhaps matching TRBD2 (6 bases). CDR1 is SGHRS and CDR2 is YFSETQ in the germline V gene. The CDR3 is made up of 17 amino acids. Trimming removed 4 bases at V and 5 bases at J, with 24 bases between. The CDR3 DNA reads TGCGCCAGCAGCCTACCGGGAAATTGGGGCCGGGAGGAGACCCAGTACTTC. Protein: CASSLPGNWGREETQYF.

There are a few counts of this clone. This rearrangement joins TRBV10-3 to TRBJ2-7, with 8 bases aligning to TRBD1. This CDR3 region has 13 residues. J lost 7 bases, V lost 7 bases, and 9 bases had no gene match. The V gene's germline CDR1 is ENHRY and CDR2 SYGVKD. The chain's CDR3 is CAITLTGAGEQYF. CDR3 coding DNA: TGTGCCATCACCCTGACAGGGGCGGGAGAGCAGTACTTC.

Many counts were recorded for this clone. The chain recombines TRBV6-6 with TRBJ2-3; no reliable D call. Trimming left V 3 bases short and J 6 bases short, with 7 bases between. Germline CDR1 is MNHNY and CDR2 is SVGAGI (reference sequence). This CDR3 comprises 12 residues. CDR3 DNA sequence: TGTGCCAGCAGTTATAACGGGGATACGCAGTATTTT. It is translated as CASSYNGDTQYF.

The rearrangement uses TRBV5-4 and TRBJ2-7; TRBD1 agrees at 8 bases. Germline assignment: CDR1 SGHNT and CDR2 YYREEE (reference sequence). With V trimmed by 6 bases and J by 1 base, 3 bases remained unmatched. This CDR3 comprises 13 residues. DNA of the CDR3: TGTGCCAGCAAGAACAGGGGGTCCTACGAGCAGTACTTC. Protein sequence: CASKNRGSYEQYF.

The J gene is TRBJ2-3, the V gene TRBV9; 11 bases match TRBD2. V trimming: 0 bases; J trimming: 4 bases; junction bases outside the gene matches: 4. The length of the CDR3 is 16 residues. Looked up from germline, CDR1 is SGDLS and CDR2 is YYNGEE. CDR3 amino acids: CASSVALAGGSDTQYF. Written as DNA, the CDR3 is TGTGCCAGCAGCGTAGCGCTAGCGGGAGGTTCAGATACGCAGTATTTT.

This chain uses TRBV30 with TRBJ2-5, with D perhaps being TRBD1 or TRBD2 (5 bases each). In germline, CDR1 is GTSNPN, CDR2 SVGIG (reference sequence). The V gene lost 1 base and the J gene lost 2 bases, with 14 bases spanning the gap. The CDR3 is made up of 15 amino acids. The DNA for the CDR3 is TGTGCCTGGAGTGACTTATATGAGGGGCAAGAGACCCAGTACTTC. This sequence encodes CAWSDLYEGQETQYF.

This chain joins TRBV5-6 and TRBJ2-1; the match to TRBD1 covers 8 bases. The CDR3 runs 18 residues. Germline V gene data show CDR1 as SGHDT and CDR2 as YYEEEE. J was trimmed by 0 bases and V by 1 base; bases with no gene match: 9. CDR3 protein: CASSLPRDRLFSYNEQFF. The CDR3 DNA reads TGTGCCAGCAGCTTGCCCCGGGACAGGCTCTTCTCCTACAATGAGCAGTTCTTC. Supplemented by reference TRBV5-6 and TRBJ2-1, the full variable domain reads DAGVTQSPTHLIKTRGQQVTLRCSPKSGHDTVSWYQQALGQGPQFIFQYYEEEERQRGNFPDRFSGHQFPNYSSELNVNALLLGDSALYLCASSLPRDRLFSYNEQFFGPGTRLTVL.

To note about this clone: The sample holds other DNA sequences that translate to the same CDR3. This chain connects TRBV7-9 to TRBJ1-2; D possibly corresponds to TRBD1 (5 bases). Trimming stripped 4 bases from V and 3 bases from J, with 12 bases between. Germline CDR1 reads SEHNR; CDR2 reads FQNEAQ (reference sequence). CDR3 length: 14 amino acids. The CDR3 sequence is CASSSTTGDYGYTF. DNA of the CDR3: TGTGCCAGCAGCTCAACTACGGGGGACTATGGCTACACCTTC.

V gene TRBV9 combines with J gene TRBJ1-6; the D gene is possibly TRBD1 (6 bases). The length of the CDR3 is 15 residues. Germline V lookup: CDR1 SGDLS, CDR2 YYNGEE. V lost 0 bases and J 7 bases, leaving 11 bases between the germline ends. The CDR3 is CASSVVGGLNSPLHF. CDR3 sequence (DNA): TGTGCCAGCAGCGTAGTGGGGGGCCTAAATTCACCCCTCCACTTT.

J is TRBJ2-3 and V is TRBV2, with TRBD2 matching 8 bases. The CDR3 consists of 15 residues. Per the germline V gene, CDR1 is SNHLY and CDR2 is FYNNEI. Trimming cost V 8 bases and J 2 bases; bases outside gene matches: 9. The CDR3 nucleotides are TGTGCCAGCGGTGGAGCGGGGGAGGCCACAGATACGCAGTATTTT. Encoded protein: CASGGAGEATDTQYF.

The rearrangement uses TRBV11-1 and TRBJ1-6, with 7 bases that match TRBD1. Germline trimming cut 5 bases from V and 5 bases from J; bases unmatched to any gene: 6. The CDR3 extends over 15 amino acids. The germline V gene has CDR1 SGHAT and CDR2 FQDESV (reference sequence). CDR3 loop: CASSRGGQNNSPLHF. The CDR3 DNA reads as TGTGCCAGCAGCCGGGGGGGACAGAATAATTCACCCCTCCACTTT.

Only one count was recorded for this clone. V usage is TRBV7-9 and J usage is TRBJ2-5; D might be TRBD1 or TRBD2, each matching 5 bases. CDR1 and CDR2 (germline): SEHNR, FQNEAQ (reference sequence). This CDR3 region has 15 residues. With 3 bases removed from V and 1 base from J, the gap between germline ends came to 12 bases. CDR3: CASSFLGEVQETQYF. The CDR3 nucleotides read TGTGCCAGCAGCTTTCTGGGGGAAGTCCAAGAGACCCAGTACTTC.

This clone came up once. J is TRBJ2-1 and V is TRBV6-6; TRBD1 agrees at 9 bases. J was trimmed by 6 bases and V by 6 bases; bases with no gene match: 12. CDR3 size: 16 residues. Germline CDR1 is MNHNY and CDR2 is SVGAGI (reference sequence). CDR3 loop: CASRQLSGQGRNEQFF. DNA of the CDR3: TGTGCCAGCAGACAATTGAGCGGACAGGGGCGCAATGAGCAGTTCTTC.

J is TRBJ2-3 and V is TRBV10-2; unclear D gene. The germline V and J ends were trimmed by 2 bases and 4 bases, with 1 base remaining between them. This CDR3 comprises 11 residues. Germline CDR1 is WSHSY and CDR2 is SAAADI. The CDR3 region is CASSEADTQYF. CDR3 DNA: TGCGCCAGCAGTGAGGCAGATACGCAGTATTTT.

This rearrangement joins TRBV4-1 to TRBJ2-1; 7 bases are a match to TRBD1. CDR3 size: 15 residues. The V and J ends lost 1 base and 6 bases, in that order; junction bases with no gene match: 6. Per germline, CDR1 MGHRA and CDR2 YSYEKL. This chain's CDR3 is CASSQGDSVPNEQFF. The CDR3 DNA reads as TGCGCCAGCAGCCAAGGGGACAGCGTCCCCAATGAGCAGTTCTTC.

This rearrangement joins TRBV7-8 to TRBJ2-7; D is perhaps TRBD1 or TRBD2 (7 bases each). Germline V gene lookup returns CDR1 SGHVS and CDR2 FQNEAQ. The CDR3 extends over 15 amino acids. V was clipped by 7 bases and J by 6 bases, with 22 bases between them. The DNA of the CDR3 is TGTGCCAGCAACCCGGGAGGACAGGAGGTCATCGAGCAGTACTTC. Translated, it gives CASNPGGQEVIEQYF.

This clone came up a few times. This chain joins TRBV4-1 and TRBJ1-1; no clear D gene. Trimming stripped 5 bases from V and 1 base from J, with 14 bases between. The CDR3 sequence is 15 residues long. In germline, CDR1 is MGHRA, CDR2 YSYEKL. CDR3 amino acids: CASSAVPYPNTEAFF. CDR3 nucleotides: TGCGCCAGCAGCGCAGTCCCGTATCCGAACACTGAAGCTTTCTTT.